These 18 T cell receptor beta chains came from one sample sequenced in a study of identical twins. TCRdb passed the 5' RACE reads through MiXCR, listing each CDR3 protein once. Counted here are 500,000 to 550,000 distinct CDR3 sequences, around 24% occurring once; the ten biggest clones make up about 0.48%. This same sample was also part of a study on yellow fever vaccine responses in identical twins.

The sequenced sample was CD4+ T cells sorted from blood. Every receptor here comes from a woman younger than 30 in good health.

The rearrangement uses TRBV24-1 and TRBJ2-1; 10 bases fit TRBD2. Germline V gene data show CDR1 as KGHDR and CDR2 as SFDVKD. This CDR3 has 18 amino acids. V shed 3 bases, J shed 1 base, and the junction held 8 bases outside the gene matches. Here the CDR3 DNA reads TGTGCCACCAGTGATGGTCTAGCGGGAGTAATATCCTACAATGAGCAGTTCTTC. Its protein product is CATSDGLAGVISYNEQFF.

This clonotype has at least ten counts. The chain has TRBV5-1 and TRBJ1-4; D not resolved. Germline CDR1 is SGHRS and CDR2 is YFSETQ. V was shortened by 3 bases and J by 5 bases, with 11 bases between the two germline ends. The CDR3 extends over 14 amino acids. The DNA for the CDR3 is TGCGCCAGCAGCTCACGGGAGCCAAATGAAAAACTGTTTTTT. Translated: CASSSREPNEKLFF.

V is TRBV20-1 and J is TRBJ1-6; D possibly corresponds to TRBD1 (5 bases). V lost 5 bases and J lost 3, with 14 bases in between. The CDR3 length is 15 residues. The germline CDR1 and CDR2 sequences are DFQATT and SNEGSKA (reference sequence). The CDR3 loop is CSAGGGVGYNSPLHF. Here the CDR3 DNA reads TGCAGTGCTGGGGGTGGAGTTGGCTATAATTCACCCCTCCACTTT.

This sequence joins TRBV11-2 and TRBJ1-3; D might be TRBD1 (6 bases). This CDR3 contains 16 residues. V was clipped by 3 bases and J by 0 bases, with 12 bases between them. Germline CDR1 and CDR2: SGHAT and FQNNGV. The DNA for the CDR3 is TGTGCCAGCAGCTTCACACAGGGCAGCTCTGGAAACACCATATATTTT. This translates into CASSFTQGSSGNTIYF. Based on the CDR3 plus reference TRBV11-2 and TRBJ1-3, the full variable domain is EAGVAQSPRYKIIEKRQSVAFWCNPISGHATLYWYQQILGQGPKLLIQFQNNGVVDDSQLPKDRFSAERLKGVDSTLKIQPAKLEDSAVYLCASSFTQGSSGNTIYFGEGSWLTVV.

This clonotype was observed a handful of times. The chain couples TRBV2 to TRBJ2-7; 10 nucleotides line up with TRBD2. Germline V gives CDR1 SNHLY, CDR2 FYNNEI. The CDR3 is 13 amino acids. After removal of 6 bases from V and 7 bases from J, the junction contained 6 bases not matched to a gene. As DNA, the CDR3 is TGTGCCAGCAGAGCGGGAGGGTCGGTGGAGCAGTACTTC. This sequence encodes CASRAGGSVEQYF.

The gene calls are TRBV27 and TRBJ2-2; D call uncertain. The CDR3 totals 14 residues. V was cut by 5 bases and J by 1 base, with 8 bases left in between. Germline V lookup: CDR1 MNHEY, CDR2 SMNVEV (reference sequence). In nucleotides, the CDR3 is TGTGCCAGCAGTCGTGCCATGAACACCGGGGAGCTGTTTTTT. It specifies CASSRAMNTGELFF.

The rearrangement links TRBV5-5 to TRBJ2-5; D is unclear. Germline V gene data show CDR1 as SGHKS and CDR2 as YYEKEE (reference sequence). CDR3 length equals 13 residues. V was cut by 0 bases and J by 4 bases, with 7 bases left in between. The CDR3 nucleotides read TGTGCCAGCAGCTTGGGGAGCCGAGAGACCCAGTACTTC. This encodes CASSLGSRETQYF.

This clonotype was observed a few times. The chain recombines TRBV20-1 with TRBJ1-1, with no clear D. The V and J ends lost 0 bases and 5 bases respectively, with 19 bases between them. The CDR3 is made up of 16 amino acids. Per the germline V gene, CDR1 is DFQATT and CDR2 is SNEGSKA (reference sequence). The CDR3 coding sequence is TGCAGTGCTAGAGATAATCACCTGGGTCCGAGGACTGAAGCTTTCTTT. This codes for CSARDNHLGPRTEAFF.

This clonotype was picked up a small number of times. The chain recombines TRBV5-1 with TRBJ2-3, with D perhaps TRBD2 (5 bases). The CDR3 length is 13 residues. CDR1 and CDR2 (germline): SGHRS, YFSETQ. The V end lost 5 bases, the J end lost 3 bases, and 10 bases lay between the germline ends. In DNA form, the CDR3 reads TGCGCCAGCAGTCGTTGGGAGACAGATACGCAGTATTTT. The encoded protein is CASSRWETDTQYF.

This clonotype was detected a few times. J is TRBJ2-1 and V is TRBV11-3; 12 bases are a match to TRBD2. The germline V gene has CDR1 SGHNT and CDR2 YENEEA. The CDR3 runs to 17 residues. Unmatched junction bases numbered 9, after V lost 5 bases and J lost 4 bases. The CDR3 is CASSLRLAGVGYNEQFF. The CDR3 nucleotides are TGTGCCAGCAGCCTACGACTAGCGGGAGTGGGTTACAATGAGCAGTTCTTC.

The rearrangement links TRBV20-1 to TRBJ2-3, with D uncertain. The CDR3 spans 15 residues. The germline V and J ends were trimmed by 3 bases and 0 bases, with 13 bases remaining between them. CDR1 is DFQATT, CDR2 SNEGSKA, per germline (reference sequence). The CDR3 DNA is TGCAGTGCTAGGGACGGCACAACTAGCACAGATACGCAGTATTTT. Translating gives CSARDGTTSTDTQYF.

This clonotype was seen a few times. The chain combines TRBV12-3 or TRBV12-4 with TRBJ2-4; D possibly uses TRBD1 or TRBD2 (7 bases each). The CDR3 length is 20 residues. Trimming stripped 4 bases from V and 1 base from J, with 26 bases between. Here the CDR3 reads CASSWGGGFYGWAAKNIQYF. CDR3 coding DNA: TGTGCCAGCAGTTGGGGAGGGGGCTTTTATGGATGGGCGGCCAAAAACATTCAGTACTTC.

The rearrangement joins TRBV11-2 to TRBJ2-3, with 8 bases identical to TRBD1. The CDR3 sequence is 15 residues long. CDR1 and CDR2 from the germline V gene are SGHAT and FQNNGV. V shed 4 bases, J shed 0 bases, and the junction held 3 bases outside the gene matches. The CDR3 spells CASSSRGRSTDTQYF. The CDR3 bases are TGTGCCAGCAGCTCCAGGGGGCGCAGCACAGATACGCAGTATTTT.

V is TRBV7-6 and J is TRBJ1-2, with 8 bases matching TRBD1. The V and J ends lost 3 bases and 1 base, in that order; junction bases with no gene match: 7. Germline V gene lookup returns CDR1 SGHVS and CDR2 FNYEAQ. The CDR3 is 16 amino acids. The DNA for the CDR3 is TGTGCCAGCAGCTTGGCCCGGGACAGGATTAACTATGGCTACACCTTC. This translates into CASSLARDRINYGYTF.

This clonotype was observed a few times. The chain links TRBV5-1 to TRBJ2-2; 7 nucleotides agree with TRBD1. CDR1 and CDR2 (germline): SGHRS, YFSETQ. Trimming removed 0 bases from V and 3 bases from J; junction bases left unmatched: 5. The CDR3 consists of 16 residues. The CDR3 coding sequence is TGCGCCAGCAGCTTGGCCAAGGGGGCCTACACCGGGGAGCTGTTTTTT. It is translated as CASSLAKGAYTGELFF. Filled out from reference TRBV5-1 and TRBJ2-2, the complete variable domain reads KAGVTQTPRYLIKTRGQQVTLSCSPISGHRSVSWYQQTPGQGLQFLFEYFSETQRNKGNFPGRFSGRQFSNSRSEMNVSTLELGDSALYLCASSLAKGAYTGELFFGEGSRLTVL.

V and J are TRBV20-1 and TRBJ2-1, with 10 bases matching TRBD1. From germline, CDR1 is DFQATT and CDR2 SNEGSKA (reference sequence). This CDR3 is built from 14 residues. Trimming took 1 base from V and 9 from J; bases not matched to a gene: 6. CDR3 sequence (DNA): TGCAGTGCTAGAGGCGGGACAGGGGTAGGTGAGCAGTTCTTC. It is translated as CSARGGTGVGEQFF.

CDR3 residues: CASSLGTGGGYGYTF. The CDR3, as DNA: TGTGCCAGCAGTTTAGGGACAGGGGGCGGCTATGGCTACACCTTC. The chain uses TRBV3-1 and TRBJ1-2; the match to TRBD1 covers 12 bases. This CDR3 has 15 residues. Trimming took 6 bases from V and 4 from J; bases not matched to a gene: 6. The germline CDR1 and CDR2 sequences are LGHDT and YNNKEL (reference sequence).

The chain recombines TRBV12-3 or TRBV12-4 with TRBJ2-7; the match to TRBD2 covers 11 bases. The CDR3 has 15 amino acids. V was pared by 4 bases and J by 4 bases, with 6 bases of the junction left unmatched. In DNA form, the CDR3 reads TGTGCCAGCAGTTCTTCTAGCGGGAGGAGGTACGAGCAGTACTTC. Its protein is CASSSSSGRRYEQYF.